Presented here are 24 T cell receptor beta chains from one specimen sequenced in a study of blood T cell repertoires in COVID-19. TCRdb keeps only in-frame clones here, not all; method: immunoSEQ multiplex PCR. The sample holds 35,000 to 55,000 clones, about 89% seen once. The specimen was peripheral blood. These receptors originate from a human donor in a cohort sampled during active COVID-19.

The V gene is TRBV6-2 or TRBV6-3, the J gene TRBJ2-4, with a weak D call TRBD2 (7 bases). The CDR3 sequence is 19 residues long. V lost 0 bases and J 8 bases, leaving 26 bases between the germline ends. Germline lookup yields CDR1 MNHEY and CDR2 SVGEGT. The DNA of the CDR3 is TGTGCCAGCAGTTACTCGACTGGGGGGGCCGGATATGCCTCGGACATTCAGTACTTC. It translates to CASSYSTGGAGYASDIQYF.

The V gene is TRBV7-9, the J gene TRBJ2-7; 9 bases are shared with TRBD2. Unmatched junction bases numbered 9, after V lost 2 bases and J lost 4 bases. Germline CDR1 SEHNR, CDR2 FQNEAQ (reference sequence). The CDR3 has 16 residues. In DNA form, the CDR3 reads TGTGCCAGCAGCTTATCCTCGGCGGGAGGGTCTTACGAGCAGTACTTC. This gives the protein CASSLSSAGGSYEQYF.

The chain uses TRBV18 and TRBJ2-5; 8 positions match TRBD1. The J segment lost 4 bases and the V segment lost 5 bases, leaving 12 bases of the junction unmatched. The CDR3 runs 16 residues. Germline CDR1 and CDR2: KGHSH and LQKENI. The chain's CDR3 is CASSVQGANVGETQYF. CDR3 DNA sequence: TGTGCCAGCTCAGTGCAGGGGGCTAATGTAGGAGAGACCCAGTACTTC.

The rearrangement links TRBV6-2 or TRBV6-3 to TRBJ2-3, with 12 nucleotides matching TRBD2. Trimming cost V 2 bases and J 0 bases; bases outside gene matches: 9. The CDR3 covers 19 residues. Germline V CDR1 and CDR2: MNHEY, SVGEGT. DNA for the CDR3: TGTGCCAGCAGTTACCCCCGAGGACTAGCGGGAACTAGCACAGATACGCAGTATTTT. Its translation is CASSYPRGLAGTSTDTQYF.

The rearrangement joins TRBV28 to TRBJ1-6; 9 bases are a match to TRBD1. The CDR3 consists of 15 residues. CDR1 MDHEN and CDR2 SYDVKM come from the germline V gene. Germline trimming cut 6 bases from V and 7 bases from J; bases unmatched to any gene: 7. CDR3 in DNA: TGTGCCAGCAGAGCAGGGACAGGGCTGAATTCACCCCTCCACTTT. Translated: CASRAGTGLNSPLHF.

This chain joins TRBV7-3 and TRBJ2-7, with 8 bases identical to TRBD2. This CDR3 region has 14 residues. With 1 base clipped from V and 6 bases from J, the junction kept 5 bases outside the gene matches. CDR1 and CDR2 from the germline V gene are SGHTA and FQGTGA. CDR3 bases: TGTGCCAGCAGCTTAAGGGGACTAGAAGCCGAGCAGTACTTC. It yields the protein CASSLRGLEAEQYF.

This clone was counted once. The rearrangement uses TRBV12-5 and TRBJ1-1; D ambiguous. Germline V lookup: CDR1 LGHNT, CDR2 FRNRAP. Trimming stripped 1 base from V and 4 bases from J, with 7 bases between. CDR3 length: 13 residues. Written as DNA, the CDR3 is TGTGCTAGTGGTTTGGATAGTCGCACTGAAGCTTTCTTT. This translates into CASGLDSRTEAFF.

The sample holds one count of this clone. The chain carries TRBV5-1 and TRBJ2-3; D is uncertain. The germline V and J ends were trimmed by 3 bases and 2 bases, with 4 bases remaining between them. The CDR3 is made up of 12 amino acids. CDR1 SGHRS and CDR2 YFSETQ come from the germline V gene. CDR3 loop: CASSSFTDTQYF. CDR3 bases: TGCGCCAGCAGCTCCTTCACAGATACGCAGTATTTT.

This rearrangement joins TRBV4-3 to TRBJ2-2; 9 bases line up with TRBD2. CDR1 is LGHNA and CDR2 is YSLEER in the germline V gene. With V trimmed by 8 bases and J by 5 bases, 9 bases remained unmatched. The CDR3 covers 15 residues. This CDR3 reads CASLRIAGATGELFF. The CDR3 DNA reads as TGCGCCAGCCTAAGAATAGCGGGAGCGACCGGGGAGCTGTTTTTT.

This chain joins TRBV7-9 and TRBJ1-2; 7 bases fit TRBD1. Germline assignment: CDR1 SEHNR and CDR2 FQNEAQ (reference sequence). V lost 2 bases and J lost 6; bases outside the gene matches: 3. This CDR3 is 13 amino acids long. CDR3 amino acids: CASSLPTGNGYTF. CDR3 nucleotide sequence: TGTGCCAGCAGCTTACCGACAGGGAATGGCTACACCTTC.

The chain couples TRBV28 to TRBJ1-4; TRBD1 is a possible D gene (5 bases). V was shortened by 9 bases and J by 8 bases, with 13 bases between the two germline ends. CDR3 length: 12 amino acids. Germline CDR1 is MDHEN and CDR2 is SYDVKM. The CDR3 nucleotides are TGTGCCAGTGGGGGGGGTCGAGAAAAACTGTTTTTT. Translated: CASGGGREKLFF.

This CDR3 reads CASSRAGTGFMYEQYF. CDR3 DNA: TGCGCCAGCAGCCGAGCCGGGACAGGGTTTATGTACGAGCAGTACTTC. The V call is TRBV4-1, the J call TRBJ2-7; 9 bases map to TRBD1. This CDR3 is 16 amino acids long. Germline V lookup: CDR1 MGHRA, CDR2 YSYEKL. V shed 4 bases, J shed 4 bases, and the junction held 11 bases outside the gene matches.

The V and J genes are TRBV3-1 (or the pseudogene TRBV3-2) and TRBJ2-3; possibly TRBD2 for D (5 bases). The CDR3 loop spans 15 amino acids. Germline loops: CDR1 LGHDT, CDR2 YNNKEL (reference sequence). Deletions cut 4 bases from V and 0 bases from J, with 11 bases between. The CDR3 DNA reads TGTGCCAGCAGCCTTAGAGGGTCTAGCACAGATACGCAGTATTTT. As protein: CASSLRGSSTDTQYF.

V is TRBV7-2 and J is TRBJ2-7; 8 positions agree with TRBD2. The CDR3 length is 15 residues. The germline CDR1 and CDR2 sequences are SGHTA and FQGNSA. The junction had 5 bases not matched to a gene; V was cut back by 1 base and J by 3 bases. CDR3 bases: TGTGCCAGCAGCTTAGTGGGGCTAGCGGGCTACGAGCAGTACTTC. Translated: CASSLVGLAGYEQYF. Using reference TRBV7-2 and TRBJ2-7 for the parts outside the CDR3, the full variable domain is GAGVSQSPSNKVTEKGKDVELRCDPISGHTALYWYRQSLGQGLEFLIYFQGNSAPDKSGLPSDRFSAERTGGSVSTLTIQRTQQEDSAVYLCASSLVGLAGYEQYFGPGTRLTVT.

In its sample, this clone was seen a few times. Distinct nucleotide sequences in the sample also encode this CDR3. The chain links TRBV7-3 to TRBJ2-1; a weak D match, TRBD1 (6 bases). V lost 1 base and J lost 2, with 9 bases in between. Germline V gene sequence: CDR1 SGHTA, CDR2 FQGTGA. CDR3 length: 15 residues. The chain's CDR3 is CASSLRQGTYNEQFF. In DNA, the CDR3 is TGTGCCAGCAGCTTAAGGCAGGGGACCTACAATGAGCAGTTCTTC.

This clone was detected only once. The chain recombines TRBV5-1 with TRBJ1-1; 8 positions agree with TRBD1. CDR3 length: 15 amino acids. CDR1 and CDR2 (germline): SGHRS, YFSETQ. With V trimmed by 2 bases and J by 2 bases, 5 bases remained unmatched. CDR3 region: CASSLQGVPNTEAFF. DNA of the CDR3: TGCGCCAGCAGCTTACAGGGGGTCCCAAACACTGAAGCTTTCTTT.

The chain is built from TRBV28 and TRBJ2-6, with 7 positions matching TRBD2. Germline lookup yields CDR1 MDHEN and CDR2 SYDVKM. The length of the CDR3 is 19 residues. The V gene end was trimmed by 4 bases and the J gene end by 0 bases; junction bases not matched to a gene: 12. The CDR3 DNA reads TGTGCCAGCAGTTCATACAATAGCGGGTTCAACTCTGGGGCCAACGTCCTGACTTTC. Residues: CASSSYNSGFNSGANVLTF.

The table lists this clone with a few counts. V gene TRBV2 combines with J gene TRBJ2-7; 7 bases match TRBD1. J lost 1 base, V lost 4 bases, and 4 bases had no gene match. The CDR3 loop spans 14 amino acids. CDR1 SNHLY and CDR2 FYNNEI come from the germline V gene. The DNA for the CDR3 is TGTGCCAGCAGTGTAGGGGGCGGATCCTACGAGCAGTACTTC. It translates to CASSVGGGSYEQYF.

In its sample, this clone was seen a few times. This chain connects TRBV19 to TRBJ2-7, with 13 bases lining up with TRBD2. V shed 4 bases and J 0 bases; nucleotides not matched to a gene: 6. CDR3 length: 17 residues. Germline-derived CDR1 and CDR2 are LNHDA and SQIVND (reference sequence). The CDR3, as DNA: TGTGCCAGTAGTAGAGAGGGACTAGCGGGACTCTCCTACGAGCAGTACTTC. It yields the protein CASSREGLAGLSYEQYF.

The chain couples TRBV9 to TRBJ2-1, with D uncertain. CDR3 length equals 13 residues. V gave up 3 bases and J gave up 6 bases, with 10 bases separating them. Germline V gene data show CDR1 as SGDLS and CDR2 as YYNGEE. CDR3 bases: TGTGCCAGCAGCGCCGGTTCGCCCAATGAGCAGTTCTTC. This codes for CASSAGSPNEQFF. Looking up the rest from reference TRBV9 and TRBJ2-1 gives the full variable domain: DSGVTQTPKHLITATGQRVTLRCSPRSGDLSVYWYQQSLDQGLQFLIQYYNGEERAKGNILERFSAQQFPDLHSELNLSSLELGDSALYFCASSAGSPNEQFFGPGTRLTVL.

The chain employs TRBV6-5 and TRBJ2-5; D may be TRBD1 (6 bases). The CDR3 length is 13 residues. The V end was cut by 2 bases, the J end by 4 bases, with 8 bases between. Looked up from germline, CDR1 is MNHEY and CDR2 is SVGAGI. Written as DNA, the CDR3 is TGTGCCAGCAGTTACAACAGGGTAGAGACCCAGTACTTC. Translation: CASSYNRVETQYF.

The chain couples TRBV11-2 to TRBJ1-1; D unclear. Trimming removed 1 base at V and 4 bases at J, with 13 bases between. There are 15 residues in the CDR3. Germline CDR1 and CDR2: SGHAT and FQNNGV. The CDR3 protein is CASSLVAGWTTEAFF. CDR3 DNA sequence: TGTGCCAGCAGCTTAGTCGCGGGGTGGACCACTGAAGCTTTCTTT.

The genes are TRBV19 and TRBJ1-5; 9 bases match TRBD1. Germline CDR1 reads LNHDA; CDR2 reads SQIVND (reference sequence). The CDR3 spans 15 residues. V gave up 8 bases and J gave up 4 bases; unmatched junction bases: 9. The CDR3 DNA reads as TGTGCCAGTCAGACGCTGGGACAGGGAAATCAGCCCCAGCATTTT. Translation: CASQTLGQGNQPQHF.

The chain carries TRBV27 and TRBJ2-3; 7 bases are shared with TRBD1. CDR3 length: 16 residues. The V gene end was trimmed by 5 bases and the J gene end by 7 bases; junction bases not matched to a gene: 15. The germline V gene has CDR1 MNHEY and CDR2 SMNVEV (reference sequence). The CDR3 spells CASSDRVRRVMHTQYF. The CDR3 nucleotides are TGTGCCAGCAGTGACAGGGTACGGCGCGTGATGCATACGCAGTATTTT.